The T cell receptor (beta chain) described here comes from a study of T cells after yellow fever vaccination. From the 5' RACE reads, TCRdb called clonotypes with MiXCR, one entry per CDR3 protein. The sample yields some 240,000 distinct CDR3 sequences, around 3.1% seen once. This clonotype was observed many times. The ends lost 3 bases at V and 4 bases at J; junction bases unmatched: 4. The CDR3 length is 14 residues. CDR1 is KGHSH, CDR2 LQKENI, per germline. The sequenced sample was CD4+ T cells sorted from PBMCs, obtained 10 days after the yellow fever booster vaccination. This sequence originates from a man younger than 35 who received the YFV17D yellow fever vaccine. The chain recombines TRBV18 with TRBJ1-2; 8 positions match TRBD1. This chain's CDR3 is CASSPDRATYGYTF. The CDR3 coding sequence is TGTGCCAGCTCACCGGACAGGGCGACCTATGGCTACACCTTC.